What follows are 22 T cell receptor beta chains derived from one specimen sequenced in a study of T-cell reconstitution after alpha-beta-depleted transplantation in children. The authors prepared the TCRbeta library with unique molecular identifiers. TCRdb processed the PCR reads anew with MiXCR; each CDR3 protein has one entry. Here the sample spans around 500,000 distinct CDR3 sequences, 23% being singletons. The material sequenced was PBMCs, mostly from graft donor cells, taken 360 days after TCRalphabeta/CD19-depleted stem cell transplant. Receptors were obtained from a boy in the first two years of life who had a stem cell transplant for acute myeloid leukemia, so the T cells may come from the graft donor.

This clonotype was detected many times. V and J are TRBV7-7 and TRBJ2-1, with D perhaps matching TRBD2 (6 bases). Germline V gene sequence: CDR1 SSHAT, CDR2 FNYEAQ (reference sequence). The V gene lost 2 bases and the J gene lost 10 bases, with 12 bases spanning the gap. This CDR3 is built from 13 residues. CDR3 DNA sequence: TGTGCCAGCAGCTTATTAGGCGGGGAGGAGCAGTTCTTC. Translating it yields CASSLLGGEEQFF.

This clonotype was observed a single time. Since no conserved phenylalanine or tryptophan closes the CDR3, a read error is the likely cause. V gene TRBV6-1 combines with J gene TRBJ1-2, with D tentatively TRBD1 (5 bases). From germline, CDR1 is MNHNS and CDR2 SASEGT. This CDR3 is built from 14 residues. Trimming shortened V by 7 bases and J by 4 bases, and 16 bases separated the two germline ends. CDR3 DNA: TGTGCCAGCATAACTGACAGCCAATTCTATGGCTACACCTGC. The encoded protein is CASITDSQFYGYTC.

There are many counts of this clonotype. The chain links TRBV13 to TRBJ2-3, with 7 positions matching TRBD1. The V segment lost 2 bases and the J segment 3 bases; nucleotides outside the gene matches: 11. Per germline, CDR1 PRHDT and CDR2 FYEKMQ (reference sequence). CDR3 length: 17 amino acids. The CDR3 spells CASSLNGDRVGTDTQYF. In DNA form, the CDR3 reads TGTGCCAGCAGCTTAAACGGCGACAGGGTAGGGACAGATACGCAGTATTTT. The full variable domain, with the rest looked up from reference TRBV13 and TRBJ2-3, is AAGVIQSPRHLIKEKRETATLKCYPIPRHDTVYWYQQGPGQDPQFLISFYEKMQSDKGSIPDRFSAQQFSDYHSELNMSSLELGDSALYFCASSLNGDRVGTDTQYFGPGTRLTVL.

CDR3 nucleotides: TGCGCCAGCAGCCAAGATTTGGGAGGGATAAGCAATCAGCCCCAGCATTTT. Translated, it gives CASSQDLGGISNQPQHF. This chain links TRBV4-1 with TRBJ1-5; D remains unclear. Germline CDR1 is MGHRA and CDR2 is YSYEKL. V was pared by 0 bases and J by 1 base, with 13 bases between. There are 17 residues in the CDR3.

This clonotype was detected only a few times. The rearrangement joins TRBV29-1 to TRBJ2-2; 7 bases are shared with TRBD1. CDR3 length: 14 residues. The germline V gene encodes CDR1 SQVTM and CDR2 ANQGSEA. The V and J ends lost 2 bases and 3 bases, in that order; junction bases with no gene match: 3. This chain's CDR3 is CSVEPGQHTGELFF. In DNA form, the CDR3 reads TGCAGCGTTGAACCGGGACAGCACACCGGGGAGCTGTTTTTT.

J is TRBJ2-1 and V is TRBV4-1, with D perhaps matching TRBD1 or TRBD2 (5 bases each). Germline CDR1 reads MGHRA; CDR2 reads YSYEKL. The CDR3 spans 15 residues. The V end lost 4 bases, the J end lost 7 bases, and 17 bases lay between the germline ends. In DNA, the CDR3 is TGCGCCAGCAGCCTCCCGATTGGGGGTCGGAATGAGCAGTTCTTC. It yields the protein CASSLPIGGRNEQFF.

This chain uses TRBV7-8 with TRBJ2-7; possibly TRBD1 for D (5 bases). This CDR3 is built from 12 residues. The germline V and J ends were trimmed by 3 bases and 7 bases, with 10 bases remaining between them. Germline loops: CDR1 SGHVS, CDR2 FQNEAQ. CDR3 amino acids: CASSFSPGEQYF. In nucleotides, the CDR3 is TGTGCCAGCAGCTTTTCCCCAGGGGAGCAGTACTTC.

This clonotype was seen at least ten times. The chain uses TRBV20-1 and TRBJ2-5; 8 bases line up with TRBD2. Looked up from germline, CDR1 is DFQATT and CDR2 is SNEGSKA (reference sequence). The CDR3 loop spans 17 amino acids. The V gene end was trimmed by 3 bases and the J gene end by 4 bases; junction bases not matched to a gene: 16. The CDR3 DNA follows: TGCAGTGCTAGCCTCCGAACCCAGCGGGGGCGTGGAGAGACCCAGTACTTC. Translation gives CSASLRTQRGRGETQYF.

The genes are TRBV7-9 and TRBJ2-1; D gene ambiguous. CDR3 length equals 15 residues. Trimming shortened V by 6 bases and J by 0 bases, and 12 bases separated the two germline ends. Germline lookup yields CDR1 SEHNR and CDR2 FQNEAQ (reference sequence). The CDR3: CASSSDPDSYNEQFF. CDR3 sequence (DNA): TGTGCCAGCAGTTCCGACCCAGACTCCTACAATGAGCAGTTCTTC.

The chain carries TRBV7-9 and TRBJ2-2; D gene unclear. This CDR3 region has 16 residues. V was pared by 10 bases and J by 5 bases, with 23 bases between. Germline V gene sequence: CDR1 SEHNR, CDR2 FQNEAQ (reference sequence). CDR3 sequence: CATSPSVQRGTGELFF. The CDR3 nucleotides are TGTGCCACCTCCCCTTCGGTGCAGCGAGGAACCGGGGAGCTGTTTTTT. The complete variable domain, with remaining parts taken from reference TRBV7-9 and TRBJ2-2, reads DTGVSQNPRHKITKRGQNVTFRCDPISEHNRLYWYRQTLGQGPEFLTYFQNEAQLEKSRLLSDRFSAERPKGSFSTLEIQRTEQGDSAMYLCATSPSVQRGTGELFFGEGSRLTVL.

This chain uses TRBV28 with TRBJ1-3, with 8 bases fitting TRBD1. CDR1 MDHEN and CDR2 SYDVKM come from the germline V gene. J lost 2 bases, V lost 2 bases, and 5 bases had no gene match. This CDR3 is 16 amino acids long. The CDR3 coding sequence is TGTGCCAGCAGTTTAACAGGGGGATCACCTGGAAACACCATATATTTT. This sequence encodes CASSLTGGSPGNTIYF.

The V and J genes are TRBV6-1 and TRBJ2-3, with 12 positions matching TRBD1. The germline V gene has CDR1 MNHNS and CDR2 SASEGT. This CDR3 spans 15 amino acids. J was trimmed by 5 bases and V by 6 bases; bases with no gene match: 6. The CDR3: CASSPRDRGRDTQYF. For the CDR3, the DNA is TGTGCCAGCAGCCCCCGGGACAGGGGGCGAGATACGCAGTATTTT.

This sequence joins TRBV5-1 and TRBJ2-1, with 11 nucleotides matching TRBD2. The length of the CDR3 is 18 residues. V lost 1 base, J lost 0 bases, and 6 bases stayed unmatched. Germline-derived CDR1 and CDR2 are SGHRS and YFSETQ. CDR3 loop: CASSLPSGGLSSYNEQFF. The DNA for the CDR3 is TGCGCCAGCAGCTTGCCTAGCGGGGGGCTGAGCTCCTACAATGAGCAGTTCTTC.

This clonotype was seen repeatedly, ten times or more. The chain employs TRBV11-2 and TRBJ2-7; possible D gene TRBD2, 5 bases. CDR1 is SGHAT and CDR2 is FQNNGV in the germline V gene. V lost 5 bases to trimming and J lost 4 bases, with 9 bases between them. The CDR3 totals 12 residues. This chain's CDR3 is CASSHGLYEQYF. Here the CDR3 DNA reads TGTGCCAGCAGCCACGGACTGTACGAGCAGTACTTC. Based on the CDR3 plus reference TRBV11-2 and TRBJ2-7, the full variable domain is EAGVAQSPRYKIIEKRQSVAFWCNPISGHATLYWYQQILGQGPKLLIQFQNNGVVDDSQLPKDRFSAERLKGVDSTLKIQPAKLEDSAVYLCASSHGLYEQYFGPGTRLTVT.

The sample holds many counts of this clonotype. The chain is built from TRBV27 and TRBJ2-1; 9 bases fit TRBD2. Trimming at V came to 2 bases and at J to 7 bases, leaving 6 bases not matched to a gene. The germline CDR1 and CDR2 sequences are MNHEY and SMNVEV (reference sequence). The CDR3 covers 15 residues. The DNA for the CDR3 is TGTGCCAGCAGTTTAAGGGCGGGGGGGCTAAATGAGCAGTTCTTC. Amino acids: CASSLRAGGLNEQFF.

The chain has TRBV5-1 and TRBJ1-1, with 7 bases aligning to TRBD1. Germline V gives CDR1 SGHRS, CDR2 YFSETQ. J gave up 1 base and V 4 bases, and 4 bases lay outside the gene matches. The CDR3 is made up of 14 amino acids. The CDR3 sequence: CASSLDRENTEAFF. The CDR3 bases are TGCGCCAGCAGCCTCGACAGGGAGAACACTGAAGCTTTCTTT.

The chain combines TRBV15 with TRBJ2-7; 7 nucleotides agree with TRBD1. V trimming: 9 bases; J trimming: 4 bases; junction bases outside the gene matches: 9. Germline-derived CDR1 and CDR2 are LNHNV and YYDKDF (reference sequence). The CDR3 is 13 amino acids. The DNA of the CDR3 is TGTGCCACAGCGCTCGGGACAGAATACGAGCAGTACTTC. It translates to CATALGTEYEQYF. Filled out from reference TRBV15 and TRBJ2-7, the complete variable domain reads DAMVIQNPRYQVTQFGKPVTLSCSQTLNHNVMYWYQQKSSQAPKLLFHYYDKDFNNEADTPDNFQSRRPNTSFCFLDIRSPGLGDTAMYLCATALGTEYEQYFGPGTRLTVT.

This clonotype was detected ten times or more. The chain joins TRBV6-5 to TRBJ2-1, with D possibly being TRBD1 (6 bases). This CDR3 has 17 residues. The germline V and J ends were trimmed by 0 bases and 1 base, with 13 bases remaining between them. Germline loops: CDR1 MNHEY, CDR2 SVGAGI. The CDR3 is CASSYSHRVQSYNEQFF. The DNA for the CDR3 is TGTGCCAGCAGTTACTCGCACAGGGTTCAGTCCTACAATGAGCAGTTCTTC.

This clonotype was seen a few times. The rearrangement links TRBV14 to TRBJ1-1; D ambiguous. Germline CDR1 is SGHDN and CDR2 is FVKESK. The V end lost 4 bases, the J end lost 1 base, and 13 bases lay between the germline ends. The CDR3 totals 15 residues. CDR3 in amino acids: CASSPFAVSNTEAFF. Written as DNA, the CDR3 is TGTGCCAGCAGCCCGTTCGCGGTTTCGAACACTGAAGCTTTCTTT.

V gene TRBV5-1 combines with J gene TRBJ2-7; no firm D call. The CDR3 contains 13 residues. Germline V CDR1 and CDR2: SGHRS, YFSETQ. Deletions cut 0 bases from V and 3 bases from J, with 7 bases between. The CDR3 nucleotides read TGCGCCAGCAGCTTGGAGGACGGCTACGAGCAGTACGTC. Its protein is CASSLEDGYEQYV.

The CDR3 sequence is CSVVGTGVTGGTDTQYF. The CDR3 nucleotides read TGCAGCGTTGTGGGGACAGGGGTAACGGGTGGCACAGATACGCAGTATTTT. The chain links TRBV29-1 to TRBJ2-3; 10 nucleotides agree with TRBD1. There are 17 residues in the CDR3. With V trimmed by 4 bases and J by 1 base, 11 bases remained unmatched. Germline loops: CDR1 SQVTM, CDR2 ANQGSEA.

V usage is TRBV27 and J usage is TRBJ2-5; D unclear. Germline V lookup: CDR1 MNHEY, CDR2 SMNVEV (reference sequence). The CDR3 extends over 13 amino acids. V lost 6 bases and J 7 bases, leaving 15 bases between the germline ends. The CDR3 reads CASSPQMRGTQYF. The CDR3 region has the DNA TGTGCCAGCAGCCCACAGATGCGTGGGACCCAGTACTTC.